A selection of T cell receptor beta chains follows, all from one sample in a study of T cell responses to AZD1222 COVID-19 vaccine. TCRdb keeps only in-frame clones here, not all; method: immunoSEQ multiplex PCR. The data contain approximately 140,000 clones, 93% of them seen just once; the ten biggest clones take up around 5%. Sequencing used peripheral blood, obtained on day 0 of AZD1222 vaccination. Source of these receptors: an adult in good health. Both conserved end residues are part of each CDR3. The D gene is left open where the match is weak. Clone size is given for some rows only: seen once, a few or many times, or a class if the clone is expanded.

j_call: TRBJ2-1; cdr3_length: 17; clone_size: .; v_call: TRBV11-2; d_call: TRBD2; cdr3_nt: TGTGCCAGCAGCTTAGATCCCGGGAGCGGGGGAATAAATGAGCAGTTCTTC; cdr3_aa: CASSLDPGSGGINEQFF
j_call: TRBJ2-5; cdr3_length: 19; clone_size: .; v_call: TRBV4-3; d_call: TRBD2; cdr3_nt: TGCGCCAGCAGCCAACTTTTGGGGACTAGCGGGAGGGCCCGGGAGACCCAGTACTTC; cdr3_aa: CASSQLLGTSGRARETQYF
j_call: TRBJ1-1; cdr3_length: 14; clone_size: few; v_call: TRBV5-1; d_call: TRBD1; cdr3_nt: TGCGCCAGCAGCTTGGACCCAGGGGGCGGTGAAGCTTTCTTT; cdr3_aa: CASSLDPGGGEAFF
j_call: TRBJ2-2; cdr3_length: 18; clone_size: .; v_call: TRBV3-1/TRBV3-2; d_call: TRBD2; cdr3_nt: TGTGCCAGCAGCCGCAGGGCTAGCGGGAGCGCGAACACCGGGGAGCTGTTTTTT; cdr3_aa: CASSRRASGSANTGELFF
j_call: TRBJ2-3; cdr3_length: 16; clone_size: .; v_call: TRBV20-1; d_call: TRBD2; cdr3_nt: TGCAGTGCTAGTCCACCCCTAGCGGCAAACACAGATACGCAGTATTTT; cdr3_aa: CSASPPLAANTDTQYF
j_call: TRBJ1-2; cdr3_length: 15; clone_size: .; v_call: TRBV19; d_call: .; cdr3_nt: TGTGCCAGTAAGACGGACCTCCCAAAGCCCTATGGCTACACCTTC; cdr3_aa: CASKTDLPKPYGYTF
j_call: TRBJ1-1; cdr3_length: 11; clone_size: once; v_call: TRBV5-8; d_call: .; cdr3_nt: TGTGCCAGCAGCTTTGCCCAATCGACGGGATTT; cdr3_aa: CASSFAQSTGF
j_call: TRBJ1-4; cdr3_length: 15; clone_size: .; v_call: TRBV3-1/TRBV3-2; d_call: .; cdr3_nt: TGTGCCAGCAGCCAAGGTACCTCGGGGGATGAAAAACTGTTTTTT; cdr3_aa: CASSQGTSGDEKLFF
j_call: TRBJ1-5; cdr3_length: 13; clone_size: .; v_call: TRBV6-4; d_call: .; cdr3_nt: TGTGCCAGCAGTGCGGAAAGCAATCAGCCCCAGCATTTT; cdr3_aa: CASSAESNQPQHF
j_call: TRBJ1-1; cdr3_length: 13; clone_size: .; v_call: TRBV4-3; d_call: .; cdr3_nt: TGCGCCAGCAGCCAGGGGTGGAACACTGAAGCTTTCTTT; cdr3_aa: CASSQGWNTEAFF
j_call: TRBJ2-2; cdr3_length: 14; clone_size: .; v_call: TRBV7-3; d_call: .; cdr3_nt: TGTGCCAGCAGCTTATTGTCCAGCGTGGGGGAGCTGTTTTTT; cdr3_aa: CASSLLSSVGELFF
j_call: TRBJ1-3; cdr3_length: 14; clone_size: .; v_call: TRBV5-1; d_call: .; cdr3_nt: TGCGCCAGCAGCCGTGGGAGCTCTGGAAACACCATATATTTT; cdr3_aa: CASSRGSSGNTIYF
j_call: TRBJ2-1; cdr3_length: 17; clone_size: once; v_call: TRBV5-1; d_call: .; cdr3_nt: TGCGCCAGCAGGGGATTGACAGGTTTGGAAACCTACAATGAGCAGTTCTTC; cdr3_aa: CASRGLTGLETYNEQFF
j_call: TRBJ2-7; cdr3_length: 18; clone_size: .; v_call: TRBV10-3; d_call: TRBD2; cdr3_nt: TGTGCCATCAGTCCGACTAGCGGGAGGGCCTTATCGTCCTACGAGCAGTACTTC; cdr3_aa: CAISPTSGRALSSYEQYF
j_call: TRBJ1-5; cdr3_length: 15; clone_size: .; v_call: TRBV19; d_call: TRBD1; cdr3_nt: TGTGCCAGTAAAGGGGGACAGATACCCGATCAGCCCCAGCATTTT; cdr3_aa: CASKGGQIPDQPQHF
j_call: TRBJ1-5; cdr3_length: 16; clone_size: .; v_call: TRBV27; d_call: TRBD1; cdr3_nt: TGTGCCAGCAGTCAATGGACAGGGCAGGGCAATCAGCCCCAGCATTTT; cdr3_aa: CASSQWTGQGNQPQHF
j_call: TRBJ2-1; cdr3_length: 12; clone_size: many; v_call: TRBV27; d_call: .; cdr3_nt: TGTGCCAGCACGGGAGTACGAAATGAGCAGTTCTTC; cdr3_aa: CASTGVRNEQFF